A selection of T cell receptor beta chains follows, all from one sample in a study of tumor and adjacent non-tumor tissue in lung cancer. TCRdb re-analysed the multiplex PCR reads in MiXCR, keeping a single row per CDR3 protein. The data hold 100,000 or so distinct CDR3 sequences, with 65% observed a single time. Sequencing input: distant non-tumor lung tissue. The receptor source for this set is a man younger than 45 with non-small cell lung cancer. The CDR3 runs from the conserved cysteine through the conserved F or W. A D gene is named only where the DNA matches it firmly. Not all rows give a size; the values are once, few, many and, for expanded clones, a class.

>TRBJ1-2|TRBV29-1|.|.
CTVDVAGAILGGNTF
TGCACCGTTGATGTGGCAGGGGCGATCCTGGGAGGCAACACATTC
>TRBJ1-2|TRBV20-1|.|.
CSVRDGTSYGYTF
TGCAGTGTTAGGGATGGGACAAGCTATGGCTACACCTTC
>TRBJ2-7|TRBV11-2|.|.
CASSLGDGGNVQYF
TGTGCCAGCAGCTTAGGGGACGGAGGCAACGTGCAGTACTTC
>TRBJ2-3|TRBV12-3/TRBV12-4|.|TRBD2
CVSILPGLVDTQYF
TGTGTCAGCATTTTGCCGGGACTAGTGGATACGCAGTATTTT
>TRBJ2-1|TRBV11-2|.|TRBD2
CPSSLGSSGGASDGQFF
TGTCCCAGCAGCTTAGGGAGTAGCGGGGGGGCCTCAGATGGGCAGTTCTTC
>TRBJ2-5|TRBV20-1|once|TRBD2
CSALPSGTSGSSAQYF
TGCAGTGCTCTACCGTCGGGGACTAGCGGGAGCTCGGCCCAGTACTTC
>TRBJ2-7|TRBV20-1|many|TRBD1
CSAREGQGHEQYF
TGCAGTGCTAGAGAGGGACAGGGCCACGAGCAGTACTTC
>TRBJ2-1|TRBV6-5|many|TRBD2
CASSYLAGSYNEQFF
TGTGCCAGCAGTTATCTAGCGGGCTCCTACAATGAGCAGTTCTTC
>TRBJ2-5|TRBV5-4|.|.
CASSLPLVGEETQYF
TGTGCCAGCAGCTTGCCTTTAGTGGGGGAAGAGACCCAGTACTTC
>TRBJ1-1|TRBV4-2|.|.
CANSPRQWNTEAFF
TGTGCGAACAGCCCCCGACAGTGGAACACTGAAGCTTTCTTT
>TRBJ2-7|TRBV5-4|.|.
CASSSKTGARSYEQYF
TGTGCCAGCAGTTCAAAGACAGGAGCTAGGTCCTACGAGCAGTACTTC
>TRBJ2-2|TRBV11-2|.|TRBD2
CASTSRLAGDNTGELFF
TGTGCCAGCACCTCCAGACTAGCGGGAGATAACACCGGGGAGCTGTTTTTT
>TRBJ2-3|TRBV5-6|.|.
CASSFTELTDTQYF
TGTGCCAGCAGCTTCACGGAACTGACAGATACGCAGTATTTT
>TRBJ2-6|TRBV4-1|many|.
CASSPGGVPSGANVLTF
TGCGCCAGCAGCCCAGGTGGGGTCCCCTCTGGGGCCAACGTCCTGACTTTC
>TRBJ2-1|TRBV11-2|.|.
CASSSLGEPNNEQFF
TGTGCCAGCAGCTCCCTCGGGGAGCCGAACAATGAGCAGTTCTTC
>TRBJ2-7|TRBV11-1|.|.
CTSSSITGYERYF
TGTACCAGCAGCTCCATCACAGGCTACGAGCGGTACTTC
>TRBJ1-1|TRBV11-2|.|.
CASSAGDWPGVFF
TGTGCCAGCAGCGCTGGGGACTGGCCGGGAGTTTTCTTT
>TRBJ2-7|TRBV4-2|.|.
CASSPAPKSDYEQYF
TGTGCCAGCAGCCCCGCCCCGAAGTCGGACTACGAGCAGTACTTT
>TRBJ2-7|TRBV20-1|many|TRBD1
CSALLQGSEQYF
TGCAGTGCTTTACTACAGGGGTCCGAGCAGTACTTC
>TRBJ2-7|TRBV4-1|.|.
CANSSVLGNSYEQYF
TGCGCCAACAGTTCCGTTCTGGGGAACTCCTACGAGCAATACTTC
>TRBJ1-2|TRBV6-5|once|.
CTSSYSIRNYGYTF
TGTACCAGCAGTTACTCGATTCGGAACTATGGTTACACCTTC
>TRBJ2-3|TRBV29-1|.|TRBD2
CSLPPRGGFTDTQYF
TGTAGCCTTCCCCCTCGGGGGGGATTCACAGATACGCAGTATTTT
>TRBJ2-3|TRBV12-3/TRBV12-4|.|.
CAITFFRAAGTDTQYF
TGTGCCATCACCTTCTTCAGGGCGGCTGGTACAGATACGCAGTATTTT
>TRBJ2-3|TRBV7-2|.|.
CASSFPQQPQYF
TGTGCCAGTAGCTTCCCGCAGCAGCCCCAGTATTTT
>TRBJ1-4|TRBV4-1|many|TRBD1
CASSQADRNEKLFF
TGCGCCAGCAGCCAAGCGGACAGGAATGAAAAACTGTTTTTT
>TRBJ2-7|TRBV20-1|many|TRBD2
CSARDWTSGRGRYEQYF
TGCAGTGCTAGAGATTGGACTAGCGGGAGGGGGCGTTACGAGCAGTACTTC
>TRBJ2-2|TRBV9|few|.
CASSPGWGQNTGELFF
TGTGCCAGCAGCCCGGGGTGGGGACAGAACACCGGGGAGCTGTTTTTT
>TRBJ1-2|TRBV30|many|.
CAWSVASTAPGYTF
TGTGCCTGGAGTGTCGCATCAACGGCTCCTGGCTACACCTTC
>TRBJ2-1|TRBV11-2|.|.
CGSCLVTYEQFF
TGTGGCAGCTGCTTAGTAACGTATGAGCAGTTCTTC